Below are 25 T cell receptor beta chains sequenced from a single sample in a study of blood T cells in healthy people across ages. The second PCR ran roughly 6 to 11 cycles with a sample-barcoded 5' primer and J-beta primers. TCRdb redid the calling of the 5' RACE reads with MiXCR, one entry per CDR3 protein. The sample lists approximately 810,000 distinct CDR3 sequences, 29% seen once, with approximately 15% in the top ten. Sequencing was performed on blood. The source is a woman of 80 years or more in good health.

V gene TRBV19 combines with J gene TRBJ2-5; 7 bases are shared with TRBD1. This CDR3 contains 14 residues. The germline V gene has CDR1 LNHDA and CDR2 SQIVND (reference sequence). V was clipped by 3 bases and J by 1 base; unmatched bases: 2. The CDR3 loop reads CASSMPGGQETQYF. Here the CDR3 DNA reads TGTGCCAGTAGTATGCCAGGGGGCCAAGAGACCCAGTACTTC.

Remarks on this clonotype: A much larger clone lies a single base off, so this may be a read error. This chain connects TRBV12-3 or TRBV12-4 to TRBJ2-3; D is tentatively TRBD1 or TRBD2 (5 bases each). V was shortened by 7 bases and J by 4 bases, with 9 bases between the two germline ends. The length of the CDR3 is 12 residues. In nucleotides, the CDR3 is TGTGCCAGCAAAAGGGGAGCAGATACGCAGTATTTT. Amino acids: CASKRGADTQYF.

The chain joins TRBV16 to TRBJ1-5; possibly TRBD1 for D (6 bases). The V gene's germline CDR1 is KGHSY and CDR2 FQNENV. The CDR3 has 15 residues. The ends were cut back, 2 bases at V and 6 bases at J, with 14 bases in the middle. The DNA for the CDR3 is TGTGCCAGCAGCCAAGTCACAGGGATGGGTCAGCCCCAGCATTTT. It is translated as CASSQVTGMGQPQHF.

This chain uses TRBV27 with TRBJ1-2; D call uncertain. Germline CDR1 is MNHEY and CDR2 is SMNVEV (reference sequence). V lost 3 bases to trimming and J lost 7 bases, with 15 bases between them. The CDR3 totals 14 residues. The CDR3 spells CASSLSGSLGGYTF. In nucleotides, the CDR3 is TGTGCCAGCAGTTTGAGTGGCTCGTTAGGTGGCTACACCTTC.

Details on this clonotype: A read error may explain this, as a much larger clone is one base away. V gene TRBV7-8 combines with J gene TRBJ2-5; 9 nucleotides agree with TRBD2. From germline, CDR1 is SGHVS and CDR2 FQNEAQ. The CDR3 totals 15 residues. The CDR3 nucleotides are TGTGCCAGCAGCTTAGCGTTACTAGCGGGTGAGATCCAGTACTTC. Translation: CASSLALLAGEIQYF.

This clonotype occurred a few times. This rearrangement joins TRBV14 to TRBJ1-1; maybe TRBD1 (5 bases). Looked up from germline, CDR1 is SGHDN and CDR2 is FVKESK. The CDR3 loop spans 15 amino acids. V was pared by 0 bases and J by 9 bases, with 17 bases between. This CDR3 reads CASSQERSRGFQAFF. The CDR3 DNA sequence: TGTGCCAGCAGCCAAGAACGATCAAGGGGCTTCCAAGCTTTCTTT. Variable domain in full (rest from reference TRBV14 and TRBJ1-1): EAGVTQFPSHSVIEKGQTVTLRCDPISGHDNLYWYRRVMGKEIKFLLHFVKESKQDESGMPNNRFLAERTGGTYSTLKVQPAELEDSGVYFCASSQERSRGFQAFFGQGTRLTVV.

As DNA, the CDR3 is TGTGCCAGCAGTCGGGCGGAGAGCTCCTATAATTCACCCCTCCACTTT. Translated, it gives CASSRAESSYNSPLHF. The chain carries TRBV6-2 or TRBV6-3 and TRBJ1-6; D remains unclear. The germline gives CDR1 MNHEY, CDR2 SVGEGT. V lost 5 bases to trimming and J lost 0 bases, with 11 bases between them. This CDR3 contains 16 residues.

In nucleotides, the CDR3 is TGCAGCGTTGGCAGGCCCGACACCGGGGAGCTGTTTTTT. Its protein is CSVGRPDTGELFF. This chain links TRBV29-1 with TRBJ2-2; D remains ambiguous. The V gene's germline CDR1 is SQVTM and CDR2 ANQGSEA. CDR3 length: 13 residues. V lost 4 bases and J 3 bases, leaving 9 bases between the germline ends.

CDR3 bases: TGCGCCAGCAGCTTGGATGGGGTGGTAGCTAACTATGGCTACACCTTC. This translates into CASSLDGVVANYGYTF. V gene TRBV5-1 combines with J gene TRBJ1-2, with no clear D. The CDR3 totals 16 residues. Per the germline V gene, CDR1 is SGHRS and CDR2 is YFSETQ. Trimming removed 0 bases at V and 0 bases at J, with 12 bases between.

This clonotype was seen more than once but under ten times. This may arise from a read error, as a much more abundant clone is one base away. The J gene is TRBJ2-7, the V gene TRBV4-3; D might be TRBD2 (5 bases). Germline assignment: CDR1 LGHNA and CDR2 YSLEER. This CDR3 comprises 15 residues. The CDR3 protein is CAGSQAETSSYEQYF. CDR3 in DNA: TGCGCCGGCAGCCAAGCGGAGACGAGCTCCTACGAGCAGTACTTC.

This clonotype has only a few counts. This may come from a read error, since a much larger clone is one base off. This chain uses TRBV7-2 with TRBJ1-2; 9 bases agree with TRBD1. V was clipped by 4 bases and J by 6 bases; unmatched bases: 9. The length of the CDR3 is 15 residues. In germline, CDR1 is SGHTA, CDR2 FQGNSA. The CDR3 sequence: CASSSNRGRNHGYTF. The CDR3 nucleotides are TGTGCCAGCAGCTCGAACAGGGGGCGCAACCATGGCTACACCTTC.

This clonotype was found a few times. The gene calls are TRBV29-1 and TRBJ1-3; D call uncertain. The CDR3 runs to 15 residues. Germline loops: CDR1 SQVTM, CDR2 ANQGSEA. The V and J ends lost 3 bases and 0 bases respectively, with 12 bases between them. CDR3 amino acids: CSVDFGYRSGNTIYF. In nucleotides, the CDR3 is TGCAGCGTTGATTTCGGTTACCGCTCTGGAAACACCATATATTTT.

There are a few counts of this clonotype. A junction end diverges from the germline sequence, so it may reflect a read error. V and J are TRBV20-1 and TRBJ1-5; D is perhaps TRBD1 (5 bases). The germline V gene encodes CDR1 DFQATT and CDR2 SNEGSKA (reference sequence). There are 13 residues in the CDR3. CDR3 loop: CSATGTSNRPQHF. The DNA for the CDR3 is TGCAGTGCTACCGGGACCTCCAATCGGCCCCAGCATTTT.

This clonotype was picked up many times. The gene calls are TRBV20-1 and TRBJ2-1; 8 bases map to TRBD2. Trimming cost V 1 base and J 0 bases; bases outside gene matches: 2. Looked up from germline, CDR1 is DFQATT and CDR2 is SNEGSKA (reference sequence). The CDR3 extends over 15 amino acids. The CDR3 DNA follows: TGCAGTGCTAGAGTAGCGGGGTACTCCTACAATGAGCAGTTCTTC. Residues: CSARVAGYSYNEQFF.

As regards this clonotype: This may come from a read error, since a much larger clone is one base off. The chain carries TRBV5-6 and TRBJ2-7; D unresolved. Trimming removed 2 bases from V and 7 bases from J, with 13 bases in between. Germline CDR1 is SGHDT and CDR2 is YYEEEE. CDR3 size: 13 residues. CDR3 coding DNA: TGTGCCAGCAGCTTTGTTTACGACAATGAGCAGTACTTC. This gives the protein CASSFVYDNEQYF.

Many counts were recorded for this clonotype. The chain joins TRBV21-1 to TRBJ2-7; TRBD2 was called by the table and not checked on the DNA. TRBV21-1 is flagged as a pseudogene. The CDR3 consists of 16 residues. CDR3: CASSKDRDSYLSEQYF. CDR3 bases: TGTGCCAGCAGCAAAGATCGGGACTCTTACCTAAGCGAGCAGTACTTC.

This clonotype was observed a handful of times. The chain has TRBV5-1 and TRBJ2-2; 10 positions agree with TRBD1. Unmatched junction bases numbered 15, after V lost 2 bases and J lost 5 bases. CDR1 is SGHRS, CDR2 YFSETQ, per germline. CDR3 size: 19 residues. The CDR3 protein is CASSLIPISGTGVTGELFF. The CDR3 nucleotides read TGCGCCAGCAGCTTAATCCCAATCTCAGGGACAGGGGTAACCGGGGAGCTGTTTTTT.

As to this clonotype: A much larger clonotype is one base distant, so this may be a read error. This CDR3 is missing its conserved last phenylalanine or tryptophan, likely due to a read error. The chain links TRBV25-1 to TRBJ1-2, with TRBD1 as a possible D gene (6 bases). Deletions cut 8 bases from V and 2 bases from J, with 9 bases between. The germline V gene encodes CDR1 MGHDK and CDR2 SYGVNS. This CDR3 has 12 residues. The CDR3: CASGTGNYGYTL. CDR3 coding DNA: TGTGCCAGCGGCACAGGGAACTATGGCTACACCTTA.

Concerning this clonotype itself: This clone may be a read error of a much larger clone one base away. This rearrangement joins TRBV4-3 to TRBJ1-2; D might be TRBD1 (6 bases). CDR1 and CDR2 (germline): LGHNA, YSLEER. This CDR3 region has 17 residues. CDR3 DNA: TGCGCCAGCAGCCAAAACCTAGGGTCGGACAGACGCTATTGCTACACCTTC. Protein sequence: CASSQNLGSDRRYCYTF.

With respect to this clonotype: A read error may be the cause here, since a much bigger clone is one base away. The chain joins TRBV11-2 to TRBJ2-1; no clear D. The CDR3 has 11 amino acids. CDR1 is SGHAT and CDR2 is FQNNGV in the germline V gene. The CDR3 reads CVSTSVYEQFF. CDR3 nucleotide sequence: TGTGTCAGCACCTCCGTCTATGAGCAGTTCTTC.

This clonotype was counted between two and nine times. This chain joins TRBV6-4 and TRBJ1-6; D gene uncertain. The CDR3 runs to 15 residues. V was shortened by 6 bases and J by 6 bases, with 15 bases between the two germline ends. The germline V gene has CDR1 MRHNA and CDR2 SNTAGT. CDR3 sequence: CASRTAGESNSPLHF. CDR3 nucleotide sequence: TGTGCCAGCAGAACAGCTGGCGAATCTAATTCACCCCTCCACTTT.

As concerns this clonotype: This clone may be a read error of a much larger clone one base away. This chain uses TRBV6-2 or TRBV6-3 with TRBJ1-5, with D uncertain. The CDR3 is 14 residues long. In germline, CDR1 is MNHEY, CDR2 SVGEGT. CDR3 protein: CASGYGSNNQPQHF. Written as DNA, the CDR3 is TGTGCCAGCGGTTACGGGTCAAACAATCAGCCCCAGCATTTT.

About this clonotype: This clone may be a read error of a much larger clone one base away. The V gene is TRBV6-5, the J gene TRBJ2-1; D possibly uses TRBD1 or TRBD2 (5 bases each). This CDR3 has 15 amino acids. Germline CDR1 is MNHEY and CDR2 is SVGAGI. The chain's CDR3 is CASSYSSGRGNKQFF. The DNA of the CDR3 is TGTGCCAGCAGTTACTCCAGCGGTCGGGGCAATAAGCAGTTCTTC.

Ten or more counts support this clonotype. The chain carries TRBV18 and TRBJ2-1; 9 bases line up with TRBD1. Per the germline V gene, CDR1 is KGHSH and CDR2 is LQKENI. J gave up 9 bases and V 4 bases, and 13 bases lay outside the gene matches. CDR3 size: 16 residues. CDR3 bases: TGTGCCAGCTCACAAACCCGGGACAGGGTTCATAGTGAGCAGTTCTTC. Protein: CASSQTRDRVHSEQFF.

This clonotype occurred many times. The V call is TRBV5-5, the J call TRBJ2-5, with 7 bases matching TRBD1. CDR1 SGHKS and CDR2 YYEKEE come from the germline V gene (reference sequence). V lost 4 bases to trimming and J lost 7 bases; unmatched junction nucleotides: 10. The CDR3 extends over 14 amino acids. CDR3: CASSMATGDGTQYF. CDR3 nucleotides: TGTGCCAGCAGCATGGCCACAGGGGACGGGACCCAGTACTTC.